Following are 28 T cell receptor beta chains from one sample sequenced in a study of blood T cell repertoires in COVID-19. Repertoires were generated with immunoSEQ multiplex PCR, while TCRdb's copy carries only in-frame clones and drops some. This table has under 250,000 clones, around 83% appearing once. Sequenced: peripheral blood. These receptor sequences come from a woman aged 18-29 years with acute or convalescent COVID-19.

The rearrangement uses TRBV4-3 and TRBJ1-4; D uncertain. The CDR3 length is 14 residues. Trimming cost V 4 bases and J 7 bases, with 13 bases left between them. Germline CDR1 LGHNA, CDR2 YSLEER. Here the CDR3 DNA reads TGCGCCAGCAGCCCCTTTCTAGCTGTTGAAAAACTGTTTTTT. Its translation: CASSPFLAVEKLFF.

A single count supports this clone. The chain is built from TRBV6-5 and TRBJ2-5, with D perhaps TRBD2 (5 bases). The V end lost 11 bases, the J end lost 6 bases, and 16 bases lay between the germline ends. CDR1 and CDR2 (germline): MNHEY, SVGAGI. This CDR3 spans 12 amino acids. CDR3 region: CAAHEGIKTQYF. CDR3 DNA sequence: TGTGCCGCCCATGAGGGTATAAAGACCCAGTACTTC.

The rearrangement links TRBV7-2 to TRBJ2-2; 10 positions match TRBD1. The CDR3 consists of 14 residues. Germline V lookup: CDR1 SGHTA, CDR2 FQGNSA. The ends lost 5 bases at V and 7 bases at J; junction bases unmatched: 4. CDR3 amino acids: CASSPGQGNGELFF. The CDR3 nucleotides read TGTGCCAGCAGCCCGGGACAGGGGAACGGGGAGCTGTTTTTT.

This sequence joins TRBV6-5 and TRBJ1-6, with a tentative D call TRBD1 (6 bases). The CDR3 is 15 residues long. Trimming stripped 6 bases from V and 6 bases from J, with 15 bases between. Germline values: CDR1 MNHEY, CDR2 SVGAGI. Written as DNA, the CDR3 is TGTGCCAGCAGGCCACAGGGAACCCGTAATTCACCCCTCCACTTT. Its translation: CASRPQGTRNSPLHF.

About this clone: A clone one base away is much larger, so this may be a read error. Other DNA sequences in this sample translate to the same CDR3. The chain couples TRBV6-1 to TRBJ1-3; 7 bases line up with TRBD1. Germline V lookup: CDR1 MNHNS, CDR2 SASEGT. This CDR3 contains 14 residues. The CDR3, as DNA: TGTGCCAGTAGTGAGACAGGGACTGGAAACACCATATATTTT. Residues: CASSETGTGNTIYF.

The chain recombines TRBV5-1 with TRBJ2-1, with 11 nucleotides matching TRBD2. After removal of 0 bases from V and 8 bases from J, the junction contained 4 bases not matched to a gene. The CDR3 is made up of 15 amino acids. CDR1 and CDR2 (germline): SGHRS, YFSETQ. CDR3 protein: CASSLDSGRADEQFF. In DNA, the CDR3 is TGCGCCAGCAGCTTGGATAGCGGGAGGGCCGATGAGCAGTTCTTC. The variable domain in full, with the rest retrieved from reference TRBV5-1 and TRBJ2-1, is KAGVTQTPRYLIKTRGQQVTLSCSPISGHRSVSWYQQTPGQGLQFLFEYFSETQRNKGNFPGRFSGRQFSNSRSEMNVSTLELGDSALYLCASSLDSGRADEQFFGPGTRLTVL.

The chain has TRBV5-1 and TRBJ2-1; tentative D call: TRBD1 (5 bases). This CDR3 region has 16 residues. Trimming removed 0 bases from V and 4 bases from J, with 14 bases in between. CDR1 is SGHRS, CDR2 YFSETQ, per germline. As DNA, the CDR3 is TGCGCCAGCAGCTTGGGGGTGACAGCCCTATACAATGAGCAGTTCTTC. Amino acid sequence: CASSLGVTALYNEQFF.

V is TRBV3-1 (or the pseudogene TRBV3-2) and J is TRBJ1-3; no firm D call. Trimming shortened V by 3 bases and J by 2 bases, and 5 bases separated the two germline ends. Per germline, CDR1 LGHDT and CDR2 YNNKEL (reference sequence). This CDR3 spans 13 amino acids. This chain's CDR3 is CASSQAAGNTIYF. For the CDR3, the DNA is TGTGCCAGCAGCCAGGCAGCTGGAAACACCATATATTTT.

The chain joins TRBV6-1 to TRBJ1-4; D ambiguous. The CDR3 has 18 residues. V lost 2 bases, J lost 5 bases, and 21 bases lay in between. Germline CDR1 MNHNS, CDR2 SASEGT. This CDR3 is CASSEYGWNDYRNEKLFF. In DNA form, the CDR3 reads TGTGCCAGCAGTGAATATGGGTGGAACGACTATCGGAATGAAAAACTGTTTTTT.

This clone appeared once. The rearrangement uses TRBV14 and TRBJ2-7, with D tentatively TRBD2 (5 bases). The germline V and J ends were trimmed by 1 base and 6 bases, with 10 bases remaining between them. Germline V gene sequence: CDR1 SGHDN, CDR2 FVKESK. This CDR3 is built from 13 residues. CDR3 region: CASSQARGIEQYF. CDR3 bases: TGTGCCAGCAGCCAAGCCCGGGGTATCGAGCAGTACTTC. Supplemented by reference TRBV14 and TRBJ2-7, the full variable domain reads EAGVTQFPSHSVIEKGQTVTLRCDPISGHDNLYWYRRVMGKEIKFLLHFVKESKQDESGMPNNRFLAERTGGTYSTLKVQPAELEDSGVYFCASSQARGIEQYFGPGTRLTVT.

This clone was seen many times. The V call is TRBV19, the J call TRBJ2-2, with 7 bases aligning to TRBD2. V dropped 3 bases and J dropped 6; count of bases not matched to a gene: 13. CDR1 is LNHDA and CDR2 is SQIVND in the germline V gene (reference sequence). This CDR3 contains 17 residues. CDR3 nucleotides: TGTGCCAGTAGTATTTTAGAGTGGGAGGGCCTGTCCGGGGAGCTGTTTTTT. As protein: CASSILEWEGLSGELFF.

J is TRBJ1-1 and V is TRBV6-4; D unresolved. Germline V gives CDR1 MRHNA, CDR2 SNTAGT. The length of the CDR3 is 16 residues. Trimming left V 4 bases short and J 3 bases short, with 18 bases between. CDR3 region: CASSATAGGGDTEAFF. DNA for the CDR3: TGTGCCAGCAGTGCGACCGCGGGTGGCGGGGACACTGAAGCTTTCTTT.

The chain uses TRBV4-3 and TRBJ1-1; 9 bases are a match to TRBD1. The germline V gene has CDR1 LGHNA and CDR2 YSLEER. The CDR3 spans 15 residues. V was pared by 4 bases and J by 1 base, with 4 bases of the junction left unmatched. Here the CDR3 DNA reads TGCGCCAGCAGCCTCCTGGACAGGGGGAACACTGAAGCTTTCTTT. It translates to CASSLLDRGNTEAFF.

This clone was seen once. This sequence joins TRBV5-8 and TRBJ1-6, with unresolved D. From germline, CDR1 is SGHTS and CDR2 YDEGEE. CDR3 size: 14 residues. Trimming removed 0 bases at V and 4 bases at J, with 5 bases between. In DNA, the CDR3 is TGTGCCAGCAGCTTGGAGCCGTATAATTCACCCCTCCACTTT. This codes for CASSLEPYNSPLHF. Full variable domain (outside the CDR3, taken from reference TRBV5-8 and TRBJ1-6): EAGVTQSPTHLIKTRGQQATLRCSPISGHTSVYWYQQALGLGLQFLLWYDEGEERNRGNFPPRFSGRQFPNYSSELNVNALELEDSALYLCASSLEPYNSPLHFGNGTRLTVT.

This rearrangement joins TRBV7-3 to TRBJ1-6; D remains unclear. Germline assignment: CDR1 SGHTA and CDR2 FQGTGA. The ends were cut back, 6 bases at V and 6 bases at J, with 9 bases in the middle. CDR3 length: 13 amino acids. The CDR3 DNA follows: TGTGCCAGCAGTCCCTACCCTAATTCACCCCTCCACTTT. Amino acid sequence: CASSPYPNSPLHF. The whole variable domain, remainder taken from reference TRBV7-3 and TRBJ1-6, is GAGVSQTPSNKVTEKGKYVELRCDPISGHTALYWYRQSLGQGPEFLIYFQGTGAADDSGLPNDRFFAVRPEGSVSTLKIQRTERGDSAVYLCASSPYPNSPLHFGNGTRLTVT.

Concerning this clone itself: This may be a read error, as it is one base from a much larger clone. Other DNA sequences in the sample encode the same CDR3. The genes are TRBV12-3 or TRBV12-4 and TRBJ2-1; D is uncertain. V lost 6 bases and J lost 4, with 4 bases in between. CDR3 length equals 11 residues. CDR3 region: CASSLYNEQFF. The CDR3 bases are TGTGCCAGCAGCCTTTACAATGAGCAGTTCTTC.

V is TRBV7-9 and J is TRBJ2-5; D uncertain. V lost 4 bases and J lost 4, with 10 bases in between. The CDR3 runs 13 residues. CDR1 is SEHNR, CDR2 FQNEAQ, per germline (reference sequence). The CDR3 loop is CASSYYELETQYF. Written as DNA, the CDR3 is TGTGCCAGCAGCTATTATGAGCTAGAGACCCAGTACTTC.

The chain combines TRBV7-2 with TRBJ1-5; 8 nucleotides match TRBD1. V trimming: 4 bases; J trimming: 6 bases; junction bases outside the gene matches: 2. The CDR3 has 13 amino acids. Per the germline V gene, CDR1 is SGHTA and CDR2 is FQGNSA. In DNA form, the CDR3 reads TGTGCCAGCAGCTCAGACAGGGGTCAGCCCCAGCATTTT. It is translated as CASSSDRGQPQHF.

This CDR3 reads CASSLRWGLGNEQFF. CDR3 DNA: TGTGCCAGCAGCTTAAGGTGGGGGCTGGGCAATGAGCAGTTCTTC. The rearrangement joins TRBV7-9 to TRBJ2-1, with a weak D call TRBD1 (6 bases). Germline assignment: CDR1 SEHNR and CDR2 FQNEAQ (reference sequence). Between the trimmed V and J ends, which lost 2 bases and 6 bases, there was a span of 14 bases. The CDR3 covers 15 residues.

The chain joins TRBV9 to TRBJ1-2, with D tentatively TRBD1 (6 bases). With 1 base removed from V and 2 bases from J, the gap between germline ends came to 12 bases. The CDR3 is 15 amino acids. Germline V gene sequence: CDR1 SGDLS, CDR2 YYNGEE. CDR3 loop: CASSVTGHSNYGYTF. The DNA of the CDR3 is TGTGCCAGCAGCGTAACGGGACACTCAAACTATGGCTACACCTTC.

The rearrangement links TRBV30 to TRBJ2-3; D might be TRBD2 (6 bases). The ends were cut back, 1 base at V and 4 bases at J, with 9 bases in the middle. In germline, CDR1 is GTSNPN, CDR2 SVGIG (reference sequence). The CDR3 extends over 13 amino acids. The CDR3 nucleotides read TGTGCCTGGAGTGCGGAGGGCCCAGATACGCAGTATTTT. It translates to CAWSAEGPDTQYF.

This clone was seen a few times. The chain carries TRBV11-2 and TRBJ1-1, with 7 bases lining up with TRBD1. V shed 1 base and J 1 base; nucleotides not matched to a gene: 6. Germline V gene lookup returns CDR1 SGHAT and CDR2 FQNNGV. CDR3 length equals 16 residues. This chain's CDR3 is CASSLGTGQPNTEAFF. The CDR3 DNA is TGTGCCAGCAGCTTAGGCACGGGACAGCCGAACACTGAAGCTTTCTTT.

The chain combines TRBV6-1 with TRBJ2-7; D might be TRBD1 (5 bases). CDR3 size: 15 residues. V was cut by 2 bases and J by 0 bases, with 11 bases left in between. From germline, CDR1 is MNHNS and CDR2 SASEGT. The CDR3: CASSEFQQGSYEQYF. CDR3 nucleotides: TGTGCCAGCAGTGAATTCCAGCAGGGCTCCTACGAGCAGTACTTC.

V and J are TRBV29-1 and TRBJ1-6; TRBD1 aligns across 7 bases. In germline, CDR1 is SQVTM, CDR2 ANQGSEA. This CDR3 contains 14 residues. Losses at the gene ends were 6 bases for V and 5 bases for J; bases not matched to a gene: 7. The CDR3 is CSVWDGTDNSPLHF. The CDR3 region has the DNA TGCAGCGTCTGGGATGGGACAGATAATTCACCCCTCCACTTT.

CDR3 residues: CASGLGAGRIKGNTIYF. CDR3 coding DNA: TGTGCTAGTGGTCTTGGGGCAGGGCGGATTAAAGGAAACACCATATATTTT. The chain employs TRBV12-5 and TRBJ1-3, with D tentatively TRBD1 (5 bases). CDR3 length: 17 residues. The ends were cut back, 5 bases at V and 4 bases at J, with 21 bases in the middle. The germline CDR1 and CDR2 sequences are LGHNT and FRNRAP.

The chain combines TRBV3-1 (or the pseudogene TRBV3-2) with TRBJ2-7; D is unclear. The germline V gene has CDR1 LGHDT and CDR2 YNNKEL (reference sequence). The CDR3 extends over 12 amino acids. V dropped 4 bases and J dropped 2 bases, with 6 bases sitting between them. CDR3 residues: CASSLGAYEQYF. The CDR3 DNA sequence: TGTGCCAGCAGCCTAGGAGCCTACGAGCAGTACTTC.

This chain links TRBV3-1 (or the pseudogene TRBV3-2) with TRBJ2-2, with TRBD2 identical over 9 bases. This CDR3 is built from 19 residues. The V gene's germline CDR1 is LGHDT and CDR2 YNNKEL (reference sequence). The V and J ends lost 0 bases and 6 bases, in that order; junction bases with no gene match: 14. Here the CDR3 DNA reads TGTGCCAGCAGCCAAGAAATAGCGGGCGGGCTAGCGGGGCCCGGGGAGCTGTTTTTT. Amino acid sequence: CASSQEIAGGLAGPGELFF.

The J gene is TRBJ2-5, the V gene TRBV7-8; 8 bases are shared with TRBD1. J lost 7 bases, V lost 5 bases, and 3 bases had no gene match. CDR3 size: 12 residues. Germline-derived CDR1 and CDR2 are SGHVS and FQNEAQ. In DNA, the CDR3 is TGTGCCAGCAGCACCGACAGGGGGACCCAGTACTTC. It encodes CASSTDRGTQYF.